This entry describes one T cell receptor beta chain. This clonotype was found once. This clone's antigen is unknown. The sample holds no much larger clone one base away, and base qualities are not on file. A lone read offers only weak evidence. Library preparation was by 5' RACE. Sequencing relied on an Illumina HiSeq 2500. The second PCR ran for about 7 to 11 cycles and used a J-beta primer mix along with a sample-barcoded 5' primer. A unique molecular identifier was introduced onto each TCR beta cDNA molecule by a template-switch 5' adaptor carrying 12 random nucleotides. Each sample yielded at least 2.5 million CDR3-containing paired-end reads. The Mint cDNA synthesis kit, primed by a TRBC-specific oligonucleotide, was used to synthesize first-strand cDNA from all RNA. Following uracil-DNA glycosylase treatment, all cDNA underwent a first 18-cycle PCR with the universal primers M1SS and BC2_uni_R. The original pipeline was this. For normalization, 1 million high-quality reads, each with a distinct molecular identifier, were randomly selected from each sample. Reads with shared molecular identifiers were discarded instead of being binned into consensus sequences. MiTCR, set to a Q25 quality threshold and the strictest error-elimination algorithm, was used for CDR3 identification, clonotype clustering and error correction. A nonparametric unseen species model using Euler transformation provided a lower-bound estimate of total TCR beta diversity. TCRdb took the public reads, trimmed them with fastp at Q25, ran MiXCR for clone calling and kept in-frame beta chains. Every entry covers one CDR3 protein and lists the most common genes and DNA from its rows. TCRdb's processing, not the authors', yielded these V and J calls. The sample profile shows about 640,000 distinct CDR3 sequences; around three fifths of them were found once. The ten largest clones capture around 37% of the sample.

The 39 donors, aged about 6 to 95 years, were systemically healthy Caucasian individuals from Russia. Each donor gave around 9.8 milliliters of peripheral blood, collected into EDTA-treated Vacutainer tubes. Ficoll-Paque density-gradient centrifugation was used to isolate PBMCs, with at least 6 million per sample. Total RNA was extracted from PBMCs with Trizol reagent, with at least 6 micrograms obtained per sample. For every donor, flow cytometry on a PBMC aliquot measured the percentage of naive CD45RAhigh/CD27high T cells. From the cysteine up to the phenylalanine, the CDR3 has a length of 14 residues. Only the CDR3 region is kept as DNA, spanning 42 bases read in frame from base 1. CDR1 and CDR2, looked up from the germline V gene, are SGHTS and YDEGEE. Cut back by 0 bases and 3 bases, the V and J ends lie 9 bases apart. These data come from a study of blood T cells in healthy people across ages (dated by TCRdb to the mid-2010s). Some background on the complete study: In model experiments, roughly one uniquely barcoded TCR beta cDNA molecule per two T cells was captured by template switching. To avoid experimental bias, donors of different ages were distributed randomly across sequencing lanes. The donors were divided into four age groups: young (average 16 years), middle-aged (about 40), aged (roughly 60) and long-lived (about 80). The study analyzed two additional independent replicas of 1 million unique cDNA reads from the same blood draw for two donors, one aged 18 to 30 and one aged 80 or older. Using deep sequencing normalized with unique cDNA molecular identifiers, the study measured how TCR beta repertoire diversity changes with age. Overall study results and their limits: Conclusive comparison of naive and antigen-experienced compartments was prevented by the profiling of bulk unsorted PBMCs. As age increased, observed TCR beta diversity per million T cells dropped in a roughly linear way, and a significant reduction was already evident by age 40. Because the CMV infection status of the donors was unknown, age-related changes in expanded clonotypes may potentially have been confounded. The percentage of naive T cells measured by flow cytometry correlated strongly with observed TCR beta diversity. Total diversity estimates from one million sequenced T cells were considered lower bounds and underestimates. Compared with the aged group, the long-lived group had more naive CD4+ T cells, fewer expanded clones and increased TCR diversity, a pattern suggesting age selection.

Specimen: blood. The TCR originated in a man aged 60 to 69 in good health. The chain is encoded by TRBV5-8 joined to TRBJ1-2, with the D gene too uncertain to name. The DNA reads TGTGCCAGCAGCTTGGTACATACTTACTATGGCTACACCTTC. This gives the protein CASSLVHTYYGYTF.